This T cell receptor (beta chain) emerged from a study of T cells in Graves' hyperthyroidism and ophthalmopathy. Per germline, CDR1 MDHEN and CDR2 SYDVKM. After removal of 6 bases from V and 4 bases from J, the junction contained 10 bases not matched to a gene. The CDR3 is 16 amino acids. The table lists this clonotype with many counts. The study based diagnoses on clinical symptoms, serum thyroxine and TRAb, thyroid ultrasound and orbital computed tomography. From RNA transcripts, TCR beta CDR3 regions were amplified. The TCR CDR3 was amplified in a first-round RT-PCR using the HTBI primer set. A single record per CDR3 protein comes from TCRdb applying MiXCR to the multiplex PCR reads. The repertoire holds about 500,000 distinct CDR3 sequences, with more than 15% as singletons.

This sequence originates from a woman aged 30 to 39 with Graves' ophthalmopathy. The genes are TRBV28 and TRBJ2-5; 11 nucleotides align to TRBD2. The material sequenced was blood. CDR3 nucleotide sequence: TGTGCCAGCAGCTGGATAGCGGGAGGGCCGGGAGAGACCCAGTACTTC. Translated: CASSWIAGGPGETQYF.